This paragraph reports one TCR beta chain. Its antigen is not identified. CDR1 and CDR2 (germline): MGHRA, YSYEKL. This CDR3 spans 16 amino acids. V shed 7 bases and J shed 2 bases, with 20 bases lying between them. Only in-frame clones appear in the TCRdb table, and some are missing; sequencing was by immunoSEQ multiplex PCR. The sample comprises some 17,000 clones, approximately 85% of which are singletons, and roughly 30% rests with the top ten. This entry comes from a study of T cell therapy after organ transplantation. Study results and caveats: Minimal repertoire change after therapy followed marked pretherapy expansions in nonresponders.

The sample's time point: 20-29 weeks after completion of therapy. Patients were solid-organ transplant recipients with drug-resistant or recurrent cytomegalovirus. This TCR derives from a human patient who had received a solid organ transplant and had CMV disease. Some T cells may be the graft donor's. The genes are TRBV4-1 and TRBJ1-1, with a possible D match to TRBD1 (6 bases). Sequences were derived from CD8+ T cells from blood, sampled after autologous CMV-specific T cell therapy. The CDR3 loop reads CASTPMGGAGNTEAFF. CDR3 nucleotide sequence: TGCGCCAGCACCCCTATGGGGGGGGCGGGAAACACTGAAGCTTTCTTT.